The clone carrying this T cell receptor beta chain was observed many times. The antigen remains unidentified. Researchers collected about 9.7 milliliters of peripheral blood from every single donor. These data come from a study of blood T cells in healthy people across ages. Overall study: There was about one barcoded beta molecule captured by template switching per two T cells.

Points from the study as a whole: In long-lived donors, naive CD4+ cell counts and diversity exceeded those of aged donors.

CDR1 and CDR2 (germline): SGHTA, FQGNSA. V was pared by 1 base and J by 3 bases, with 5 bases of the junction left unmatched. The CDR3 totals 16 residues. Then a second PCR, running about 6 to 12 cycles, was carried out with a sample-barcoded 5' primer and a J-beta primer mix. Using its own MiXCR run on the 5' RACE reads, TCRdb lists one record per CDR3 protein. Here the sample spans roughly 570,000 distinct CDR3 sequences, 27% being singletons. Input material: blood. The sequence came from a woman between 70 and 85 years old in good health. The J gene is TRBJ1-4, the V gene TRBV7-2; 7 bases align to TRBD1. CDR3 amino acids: CASSLGWGQPNEKLFF. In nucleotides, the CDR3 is TGTGCCAGCAGCTTAGGGTGGGGACAGCCTAATGAAAAACTGTTTTTT.